The clone carrying this T cell receptor (beta chain) turned up a few times. Germline V gene data show CDR1 as SGHNT and CDR2 as YYREEE (reference sequence). The CDR3 is 15 amino acids. Trimming removed 3 bases from V and 4 bases from J; junction bases left unmatched: 6. The record originates from a study of blood T cell repertoires in COVID-19. Study information: Both acute and convalescent COVID-19 samples were obtained from the United States, Italy and Spain. In each case, the material was cDNA or gDNA derived from T cells, B-cell-depleted T cells, or PBMCs.

Per the original data handling: Nucleated cell counts were estimated from reference gene primer amplification. Using immunoSEQ multiplex PCR, the repertoire was profiled, and TCRdb retains in-frame clones only, with some absent. The DNA was the basis for D and trimming; V, J and clone size are from that table. The sample contains 120,000 or so clones, roughly 79% of which appear only once. The receptor was derived from a human donor in a cohort sampled during active COVID-19. The specimen was peripheral blood. The rearrangement links TRBV5-4 to TRBJ1-1; the match to TRBD1 covers 10 bases. CDR3 sequence: CASSSWTGGFTEAFF. The DNA for the CDR3 is TGTGCCAGCAGCTCCTGGACAGGGGGGTTCACTGAAGCTTTCTTT.